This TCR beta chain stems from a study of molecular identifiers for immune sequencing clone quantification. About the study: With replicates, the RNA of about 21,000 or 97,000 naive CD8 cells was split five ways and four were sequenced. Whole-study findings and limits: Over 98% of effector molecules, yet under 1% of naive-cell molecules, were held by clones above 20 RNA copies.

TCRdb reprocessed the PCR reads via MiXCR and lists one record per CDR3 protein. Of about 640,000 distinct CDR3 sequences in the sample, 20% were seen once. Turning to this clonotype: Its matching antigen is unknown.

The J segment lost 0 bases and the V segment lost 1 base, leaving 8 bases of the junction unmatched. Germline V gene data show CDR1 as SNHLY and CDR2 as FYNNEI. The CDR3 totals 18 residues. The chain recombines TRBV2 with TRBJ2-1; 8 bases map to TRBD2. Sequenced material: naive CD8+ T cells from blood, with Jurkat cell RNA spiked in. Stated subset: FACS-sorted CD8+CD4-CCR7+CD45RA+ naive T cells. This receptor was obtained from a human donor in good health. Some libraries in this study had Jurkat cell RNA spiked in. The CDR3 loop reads CASSEVGGSGASYNEQFF. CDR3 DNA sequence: TGTGCCAGCAGTGAAGTTGGTGGTAGCGGGGCCTCCTACAATGAGCAGTTCTTC. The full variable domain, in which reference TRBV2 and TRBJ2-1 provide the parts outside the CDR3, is EPEVTQTPSHQVTQMGQEVILRCVPISNHLYFYWYRQILGQKVEFLVSFYNNEISEKSEIFDDQFSVERPDGSNFTLKIRSTKLEDSAMYFCASSEVGGSGASYNEQFFGPGTRLTVL.